This is a list of T cell receptor beta chains from one sample in a study of blood T cell repertoires in COVID-19. TCRdb's table, derived via immunoSEQ multiplex PCR, lists solely in-frame clones and lacks some. The sample shows over 45,000 clones, approximately 84% of them seen only once. Sequenced material: peripheral blood. The receptors were gathered from a man in his fifties with active COVID-19. Each CDR3 is given with its conserved first and last residue.

CDR3: CASSPPRGSSYEQYF; J: TRBJ2-7; V: TRBV11-1
CDR3: CSVDRDTQYF; J: TRBJ2-3; V: TRBV29-1
CDR3: CASSQSTVEAFF; J: TRBJ1-1; V: TRBV4-1
CDR3: CASTLGLNTGELFF; J: TRBJ2-2; V: TRBV9
CDR3: CASSHTSGGPYEQYF; J: TRBJ2-7; V: TRBV19
CDR3: CASSLGGTLNTEAFF; J: TRBJ1-1; V: TRBV11-2
CDR3: CASRTSGGDYNEQFF; J: TRBJ2-1; V: TRBV2
CDR3: CARRRGLNEKLFF; J: TRBJ1-4; V: TRBV3-1/TRBV3-2
CDR3: CASSLTGYGYTF; J: TRBJ1-2; V: TRBV5-1
CDR3: CASRGGRDQPQHF; J: TRBJ1-5; V: TRBV6-5
CDR3: CASSPLAGDTIYF; J: TRBJ1-3; V: TRBV18
CDR3: CSATDNGEQYF; J: TRBJ2-7; V: TRBV20-1
CDR3: CASSQEGAPGQSYGYTF; J: TRBJ1-2; V: TRBV4-1
CDR3: CASSLAGTSGSYEQYF; J: TRBJ2-7; V: TRBV5-1
CDR3: CASSSPGSGAKNIQYF; J: TRBJ2-4; V: TRBV19
CDR3: CASSLEGLAGAYEQYF; J: TRBJ2-7; V: TRBV28
CDR3: CASSVLANTGELFF; J: TRBJ2-2; V: TRBV5-4
CDR3: CASSYSGGRETQYF; J: TRBJ2-5; V: TRBV6-5
CDR3: CASSVGRTPGDTQYF; J: TRBJ2-3; V: TRBV9
CDR3: CASSLGARLAGGSYNEQFF; J: TRBJ2-1; V: TRBV27
CDR3: CASSVATGHGGETQYF; J: TRBJ2-5; V: TRBV9
CDR3: CASSPRQIYGYTF; J: TRBJ1-2; V: TRBV5-6
CDR3: CASSGTTTGGYEQYF; J: TRBJ2-7; V: TRBV7-9
CDR3: CASSYLYQPQHF; J: TRBJ1-5; V: TRBV6-2/TRBV6-3
CDR3: CASSQHPWQGAGNTIYF; J: TRBJ1-3; V: TRBV3-1/TRBV3-2
CDR3: CASSPLTGVSNQPQHF; J: TRBJ1-5; V: TRBV6-6
CDR3: CASSYRNRVNSPLHF; J: TRBJ1-6; V: TRBV6-2/TRBV6-3
CDR3: CASSQVDRGPGEQYF; J: TRBJ2-7; V: TRBV4-3
CDR3: CASSRFGTESHNEQFF; J: TRBJ2-1; V: TRBV7-9
CDR3: CASSPREVGYGYTF; J: TRBJ1-2; V: TRBV2
CDR3: CASSGGHPEAFF; J: TRBJ1-1; V: TRBV5-6
CDR3: CASSQLADQETQYF; J: TRBJ2-5; V: TRBV6-5
CDR3: CATSRDYRPASEADTQYF; J: TRBJ2-3; V: TRBV15
CDR3: CASSLPWTSGGYNEQFF; J: TRBJ2-1; V: TRBV7-8
CDR3: CASSPAQARTGELFF; J: TRBJ2-2; V: TRBV4-3